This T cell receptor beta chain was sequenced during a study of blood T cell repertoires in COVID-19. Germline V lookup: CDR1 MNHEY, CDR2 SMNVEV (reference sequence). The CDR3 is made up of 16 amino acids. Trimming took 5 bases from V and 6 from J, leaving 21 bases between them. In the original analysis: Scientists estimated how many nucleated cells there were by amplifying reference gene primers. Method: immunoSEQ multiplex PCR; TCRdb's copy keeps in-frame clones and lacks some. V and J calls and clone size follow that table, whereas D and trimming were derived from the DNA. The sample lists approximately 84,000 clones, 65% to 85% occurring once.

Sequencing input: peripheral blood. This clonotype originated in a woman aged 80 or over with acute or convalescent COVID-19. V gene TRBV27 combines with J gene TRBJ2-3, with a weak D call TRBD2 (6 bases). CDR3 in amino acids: CASSAGTQRGWDTQYF. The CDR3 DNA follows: TGTGCCAGCAGTGCCGGAACCCAACGGGGGTGGGATACGCAGTATTTT.